The 16 T cell receptor beta chains presented below share a single source sample, sequenced in a study of blood T cell repertoires in COVID-19. Using immunoSEQ multiplex PCR, the repertoire was profiled, and TCRdb retains in-frame clones only, with some absent. The repertoire holds approximately 250,000 clones, with approximately 90% as singletons. The sample taken for sequencing was PBMCs or T cells enriched from blood (not recorded which). The receptor set was obtained from a man aged 40-55 years who had been exposed to COVID-19.

This rearrangement joins TRBV29-1 to TRBJ2-3; 9 nucleotides agree with TRBD1. V was pared by 8 bases and J by 4 bases, with 10 bases of the junction left unmatched. This CDR3 has 14 amino acids. Germline CDR1 is SQVTM and CDR2 is ANQGSEA. DNA of the CDR3: TGCAGCTGTACCGGGACAGGGCCCCCAGATACGCAGTATTTT. Translation: CSCTGTGPPDTQYF.

This clone was picked up one time. This sequence joins TRBV19 and TRBJ1-2; 9 positions agree with TRBD1. CDR3 length: 15 amino acids. The V segment lost 2 bases and the J segment 8 bases; nucleotides outside the gene matches: 9. Germline V gene lookup returns CDR1 LNHDA and CDR2 SQIVND (reference sequence). The CDR3 sequence is CASSINPYGQGGYTF. The CDR3 DNA reads as TGTGCCAGTAGTATAAACCCCTATGGACAGGGGGGCTACACCTTC.

The chain has TRBV24-1 and TRBJ2-2, with TRBD1 matching 7 bases. Germline trimming cut 7 bases from V and 0 bases from J; bases unmatched to any gene: 1. The germline gives CDR1 KGHDR, CDR2 SFDVKD. The CDR3 extends over 14 amino acids. The DNA of the CDR3 is TGTGCCACCAGCGGGACAGCGAACACCGGGGAGCTGTTTTTT. Translation gives CATSGTANTGELFF.

This chain links TRBV11-3 with TRBJ2-3; no definite D call. Germline CDR1 and CDR2: SGHNT and YENEEA. With 2 bases removed from V and 1 base from J, the gap between germline ends came to 4 bases. The CDR3 runs to 13 residues. CDR3 sequence reads: CASSLRGTDTQYF. CDR3 coding DNA: TGTGCCAGCAGCTTACGCGGCACAGATACGCAGTATTTT.

The V and J genes are TRBV28 and TRBJ2-2; tentative D call: TRBD2 (5 bases). The CDR3 spans 14 residues. V was clipped by 4 bases and J by 8 bases, with 14 bases between them. From germline, CDR1 is MDHEN and CDR2 SYDVKM. This CDR3 is CASSSMRVAGELFF. CDR3 in DNA: TGTGCCAGCAGTTCGATGCGGGTAGCGGGGGAGCTGTTTTTT. The whole variable domain, filled in from reference TRBV28 and TRBJ2-2, reads DVKVTQSSRYLVKRTGEKVFLECVQDMDHENMFWYRQDPGLGLRLIYFSYDVKMKEKGDIPEGYSVSREKKERFSLILESASTNQTSMYLCASSSMRVAGELFFGEGSRLTVL.

The V gene is TRBV27, the J gene TRBJ1-2; 8 bases are a match to TRBD1. The germline gives CDR1 MNHEY, CDR2 SMNVEV (reference sequence). The CDR3 sequence is 13 residues long. J gave up 6 bases and V 2 bases, and 2 bases lay outside the gene matches. The CDR3 DNA sequence: TGTGCCAGCAGTTTAGAGACAGGGGATGGCTACACCTTC. Its translation: CASSLETGDGYTF.

This chain joins TRBV28 and TRBJ2-2; 7 bases map to TRBD1. The CDR3 contains 15 residues. Germline trimming cut 2 bases from V and 4 bases from J; bases unmatched to any gene: 4. CDR1 is MDHEN, CDR2 SYDVKM, per germline. The CDR3 coding sequence is TGTGCCAGCAGTTTAACAGGGGCGAGCACCGGGGAGCTGTTTTTT. The encoded protein is CASSLTGASTGELFF. The full variable domain, in which reference TRBV28 and TRBJ2-2 provide the parts outside the CDR3, is DVKVTQSSRYLVKRTGEKVFLECVQDMDHENMFWYRQDPGLGLRLIYFSYDVKMKEKGDIPEGYSVSREKKERFSLILESASTNQTSMYLCASSLTGASTGELFFGEGSRLTVL.

The gene calls are TRBV5-1 and TRBJ1-5; 7 bases match TRBD1. The CDR3 runs 15 residues. V was pared by 4 bases and J by 9 bases, with 13 bases of the junction left unmatched. The V gene's germline CDR1 is SGHRS and CDR2 YFSETQ. The CDR3 loop is CASSPGTEQSWPQHF. CDR3 DNA sequence: TGCGCCAGCAGCCCCGGGACAGAGCAATCATGGCCCCAGCATTTT.

CDR3 protein: CAISDTGGTGELFF. The CDR3 nucleotides are TGTGCCATCAGTGATACCGGGGGGACCGGGGAGCTGTTTTTT. J is TRBJ2-2 and V is TRBV10-3, with 7 bases that match TRBD2. The CDR3 is made up of 14 amino acids. Losses at the gene ends were 3 bases for V and 5 bases for J; bases not matched to a gene: 3. Looked up from germline, CDR1 is ENHRY and CDR2 is SYGVKD.

The chain carries TRBV13 and TRBJ1-1; 8 bases are shared with TRBD1. Trimming removed 6 bases from V and 5 bases from J; junction bases left unmatched: 11. The length of the CDR3 is 15 residues. Germline lookup yields CDR1 PRHDT and CDR2 FYEKMQ (reference sequence). This CDR3 reads CASRGNTGGGTEAFF. The CDR3 nucleotides read TGTGCCAGCAGGGGGAACACAGGGGGTGGGACTGAAGCTTTCTTT.

The J gene is TRBJ1-1, the V gene TRBV19; weak D call: TRBD1 (5 bases). V lost 8 bases to trimming and J lost 2 bases, with 12 bases between them. This CDR3 comprises 13 residues. The germline V gene encodes CDR1 LNHDA and CDR2 SQIVND (reference sequence). The CDR3 reads CASGTGYNTEAFF. The CDR3, as DNA: TGTGCCAGTGGGACTGGTTACAACACTGAAGCTTTCTTT.

The chain joins TRBV5-4 to TRBJ1-2; 9 nucleotides line up with TRBD1. This CDR3 spans 15 amino acids. With V trimmed by 4 bases and J by 6 bases, 10 bases remained unmatched. CDR1 and CDR2 from the germline V gene are SGHNT and YYREEE (reference sequence). CDR3 residues: CASSPRDRVGDGYTF. The CDR3 DNA reads as TGTGCCAGCAGCCCCCGGGACAGGGTAGGGGATGGCTACACCTTC.

This chain connects TRBV27 to TRBJ1-5; 7 positions agree with TRBD1. This CDR3 contains 14 residues. Germline V gene sequence: CDR1 MNHEY, CDR2 SMNVEV (reference sequence). Unmatched junction bases numbered 7, after V lost 6 bases and J lost 5 bases. The CDR3 bases are TGTGCCAGCAGCCGGGACAGCTCAGATCAGCCCCAGCATTTT. Encoded protein: CASSRDSSDQPQHF.

This clone was picked up one time. J is TRBJ2-7 and V is TRBV19, with TRBD2 identical over 9 bases. Germline CDR1 is LNHDA and CDR2 is SQIVND (reference sequence). J was trimmed by 4 bases and V by 5 bases; bases with no gene match: 6. CDR3 size: 14 residues. The CDR3 sequence is CASSVAGGLYEQYF. The CDR3 DNA is TGTGCCAGTAGTGTCGCGGGAGGGCTTTACGAGCAGTACTTC. Supplemented by reference TRBV19 and TRBJ2-7, the full variable domain reads DGGITQSPKYLFRKEGQNVTLSCEQNLNHDAMYWYRQDPGQGLRLIYYSQIVNDFQKGDIAEGYSVSREKKESFPLTVTSAQKNPTAFYLCASSVAGGLYEQYFGPGTRLTVT.

With respect to this clone: Other DNA sequences in this sample translate to the same CDR3. V gene TRBV5-4 combines with J gene TRBJ2-1; 8 bases align to TRBD1. In germline, CDR1 is SGHNT, CDR2 YYREEE (reference sequence). The CDR3 is 15 residues long. Germline trimming cut 5 bases from V and 1 base from J; bases unmatched to any gene: 5. The CDR3: CASSSDRGSYNEQFF. CDR3 nucleotide sequence: TGTGCCAGCAGTTCCGACAGGGGTTCCTACAATGAGCAGTTCTTC.

This clone has a single count. The J gene is TRBJ2-1, the V gene TRBV24-1; TRBD2 matches 12 bases. Germline assignment: CDR1 KGHDR and CDR2 SFDVKD. This CDR3 is 20 amino acids long. J was trimmed by 2 bases and V by 3 bases; bases with no gene match: 13. In DNA form, the CDR3 reads TGTGCCACCAGTGATCGGGGACTAGCGGGTACTTCTGGCACCTACAATGAGCAGTTCTTC. This codes for CATSDRGLAGTSGTYNEQFF.